The 7 T cell receptor beta chains given below trace back to one sample, sequenced in a study of vaccination effects on CD4 cells after COVID-19. Sequencing in the ViraFEST assay came after antigen-specific CD4+ T cells had been expanded with viral peptide pools, which were used to stimulate PBMC. The culture ran for 10 days, and then CD4+ T cells were isolated. Vaccine administered to participants consisted of two doses of either BNT162b2 or mRNA-1273. The antigens these receptors bind are not known. Assay: immunoSEQ multiplex PCR; the TCRdb copy retains only in-frame clones and omits some. Of over 30,000 clones listed, 82% were seen once; the top ten hold about 1.4%. The sequencing here drew on CD4+ T cells from PBMCs cultured with HCoV-NL63 spike peptides, taken after COVID-19 vaccination. The receptors stem from a human donor who received a COVID-19 vaccine. Some clones in this sample may be carry-over from other donors' samples.

The chain joins TRBV29-1 to TRBJ2-5; TRBD2 aligns across 10 bases. With V trimmed by 2 bases and J by 5 bases, 5 bases remained unmatched. Germline CDR1 is SQVTM and CDR2 is ANQGSEA. CDR3 length: 14 amino acids. CDR3 DNA sequence: TGCAGCGTTGAAAGGCTAGCGGGGGTCGAGACCCAGTACTTC. Amino acid sequence: CSVERLAGVETQYF.

The J gene is TRBJ1-1, the V gene TRBV10-1, with 7 bases that match TRBD1. Germline loops: CDR1 WNHNN, CDR2 SYGVQD (reference sequence). V was clipped by 4 bases and J by 4 bases; unmatched bases: 9. The CDR3 length is 15 residues. CDR3 coding DNA: TGCGCCAGCAGTGTCCAGGGGGGGGGTCCCACTGAAGCTTTCTTT. Amino acids: CASSVQGGGPTEAFF.

The rearrangement uses TRBV7-2 and TRBJ1-6, with 8 bases identical to TRBD1. Trimming removed 2 bases from V and 7 bases from J; junction bases left unmatched: 4. The CDR3 runs to 15 residues. The germline V gene has CDR1 SGHTA and CDR2 FQGNSA. CDR3 in DNA: TGTGCCAGCAGCTTACAGCGACAGGGGAATTCACCCCTCCACTTT. The encoded protein is CASSLQRQGNSPLHF.

The chain has TRBV18 and TRBJ2-2; D remains unclear. The germline CDR1 and CDR2 sequences are KGHSH and LQKENI. The ends were cut back, 4 bases at V and 1 base at J, with 4 bases in the middle. The CDR3 totals 13 residues. For the CDR3, the DNA is TGTGCCAGCTCACTACGGAACACCGGGGAGCTGTTTTTT. Its translation is CASSLRNTGELFF.

The chain is built from TRBV5-6 and TRBJ2-7; 12 bases match TRBD1. Germline assignment: CDR1 SGHDT and CDR2 YYEEEE. This CDR3 spans 16 amino acids. The V gene end was trimmed by 4 bases and the J gene end by 2 bases; junction bases not matched to a gene: 7. The CDR3 is CASSTPGQGAPYEQYV. DNA for the CDR3: TGTGCCAGCAGCACCCCGGGACAGGGGGCACCCTACGAGCAGTACGTC.

The chain is built from TRBV5-1 and TRBJ2-5; the match to TRBD1 covers 9 bases. This CDR3 is built from 14 residues. The ends lost 4 bases at V and 4 bases at J; junction bases unmatched: 5. CDR1 SGHRS and CDR2 YFSETQ come from the germline V gene. CDR3 nucleotides: TGCGCCAGCAGCGATACAGGGGGCGTAGAGACCCAGTACTTC. The encoded protein is CASSDTGGVETQYF.

The V call is TRBV24-1, the J call TRBJ2-1, with 7 bases that match TRBD2. The CDR3 loop spans 15 amino acids. Per germline, CDR1 KGHDR and CDR2 SFDVKD. The junction had 8 bases not matched to a gene; V was cut back by 2 bases and J by 8 bases. The CDR3 here is CATSDWASGRDEQFF. In DNA, the CDR3 is TGTGCCACCAGTGATTGGGCTAGCGGTAGGGATGAGCAGTTCTTC.